These T cell receptor beta chains were read from a single sample in a study of cytomegalovirus exposure and HLA in healthy donors. TCRdb keeps only in-frame clones here, not all; method: immunoSEQ multiplex PCR. The sample lists over 150,000 clones; approximately 80% were seen once. Material for sequencing was PBMCs. The source is a woman younger than 45 in good health and CMV-seropositive. The CDR3 runs from the conserved cysteine through the conserved F or W. A D gene is named only where the DNA matches it firmly. Part of the rows lack a size; the others show once, few, many or a class for expanded clones.

V,J,D,size,DNA,CDR3
TRBV28,TRBJ2-7,NA,NA,TGTGCCAGCAGTCCACCGACAGGAAGCCTGGGTGAGCAGTACTTC,CASSPPTGSLGEQYF
TRBV7-6,TRBJ1-3,NA,NA,TGTGCCAGCAGCCCTGGAGTGGTAGGAATCGCTGGAAACACCATATATTTT,CASSPGVVGIAGNTIYF
TRBV7-6,TRBJ1-2,TRBD1,NA,TGTGCCAGCAGCTTACGTTCAGGGGGCGCAGGGTATGGCTACACCTTC,CASSLRSGGAGYGYTF
TRBV5-6,TRBJ1-4,TRBD1,NA,TGTGCCAGCAGCGCCCGGGGACAGTCTTATGAAAAACTGTTTTTT,CASSARGQSYEKLFF
TRBV19,TRBJ1-1,NA,NA,TGTGCCAGTAACCGGGAAGGAGACACTGAAGCTTTCTTT,CASNREGDTEAFF
TRBV5-4,TRBJ1-4,TRBD1,NA,TGTGCCAGCAGCTTGGGAGGACAGGGGGGAGCTAATGAAAAACTGTTTTTT,CASSLGGQGGANEKLFF
TRBV11-2,TRBJ2-5,NA,NA,TGTGCCAGCAGCTTATATGAAGGTCCGGGAGAGACCCAGTACTTC,CASSLYEGPGETQYF
TRBV4-3,TRBJ2-1,TRBD1,once,TGCGCCAGCAGCCGCAGGGGGACAGGGGGCTCGGTACGGTACAATGAGCAGTTCTTC,CASSRRGTGGSVRYNEQFF
TRBV7-9,TRBJ2-3,TRBD2,NA,TGTGCCAGCAGCTTCTTTGCGGGGGACACAGATACGCAGTATTTT,CASSFFAGDTDTQYF
TRBV5-1,TRBJ2-3,NA,NA,TGCGCCAGCAGCTTTATCACAGATACGCAGTATTTT,CASSFITDTQYF
TRBV30,TRBJ2-7,TRBD1,NA,TGTGCCTGGACCCGACAGGGCTACGAGCAGTACTTC,CAWTRQGYEQYF
TRBV7-9,TRBJ1-6,NA,once,TGTGCCAGCAGCGCCGGGTCCTATAATTCACCCCTCCACTTT,CASSAGSYNSPLHF
TRBV19,TRBJ1-2,NA,NA,TGTGCCAGTATAGGAGGAGACTATGGCTACACCTTC,CASIGGDYGYTF
TRBV5-8,TRBJ2-1,NA,NA,TGTGCCAGCAGCCCTCTAGTCAATGAGCAGTTCTTC,CASSPLVNEQFF
TRBV2,TRBJ2-7,NA,NA,TGTGCCATACGGGATGGGAGTTACTATTATGAGCAGTACTTC,CAIRDGSYYYEQYF
TRBV6-4,TRBJ2-1,TRBD2,few,TGTGCCAGCAGTGACACTAGCGGGAGCTCCTACAATGAGCAGTTCTTC,CASSDTSGSSYNEQFF
TRBV27,TRBJ1-2,NA,NA,TGTGCCAGCAGTTTATCGGCAGGTCGAAACTATGGCTACACCTTC,CASSLSAGRNYGYTF
TRBV6-6,TRBJ2-2,NA,NA,TGTGCCAGCAGCCGGTTGGGGGGTTTCGCCGGGGAGCTGTTTTTT,CASSRLGGFAGELFF
TRBV5-4,TRBJ2-2,NA,NA,TGTGCCAGCAGCTTGGGAGGGTCAGGGAACACCGGGGAGCTGTTTTTT,CASSLGGSGNTGELFF
TRBV6-1,TRBJ1-5,NA,NA,TGTGCCAGCAGTGAAATGGTAAGGGCAGCGGGGCCCCAGCATTTT,CASSEMVRAAGPQHF
TRBV7-2,TRBJ1-1,TRBD1,NA,TGTGCCAGCAGCCGAGACAGGGTCGTCTGGCGTGGTAACACTGAAGCTTTCTTT,CASSRDRVVWRGNTEAFF
TRBV5-5,TRBJ1-3,TRBD1,NA,TGTGCCAGCAGTATTAAGGACAGGGGGTATTCTGGAAACACCATATATTTT,CASSIKDRGYSGNTIYF
TRBV5-4,TRBJ2-5,TRBD1,NA,TGTGCCAGCAGCGCCACCGGGACAGGGCGAGAGACCCAGTACTTC,CASSATGTGRETQYF
TRBV4-1,TRBJ2-7,TRBD1,NA,TGCGCCAGCAGCCAAGATTCTTGGGACAGGGGGACGTACGAGCAGTACTTC,CASSQDSWDRGTYEQYF
TRBV5-4,TRBJ2-5,TRBD1,once,TGTGCCAGCAGCTTGGGGGGGGACAGGGGCCAAGAGACCCAGTACTTC,CASSLGGDRGQETQYF
TRBV6-5,TRBJ2-7,TRBD1,NA,TGTGCCAGCAGTTACCAAGGACAGGGTATCTACGAGCAGTACTTC,CASSYQGQGIYEQYF
TRBV28,TRBJ2-1,NA,NA,TGTGCCAGCAGCCTATCGGGGGAGGGACAGGATGAGCAGTTCTTC,CASSLSGEGQDEQFF
TRBV6-6,TRBJ2-7,TRBD1,NA,TGTGCCAGCAGCCAGACAGGGAGCTCCTACGAGCAGTACTTC,CASSQTGSSYEQYF
TRBV5-1,TRBJ2-7,TRBD1,NA,TGCGCCAGCAGCTTATCCCGGGACAGCTCCTACGAGCAGTACTTC,CASSLSRDSSYEQYF
TRBV15,TRBJ2-5,NA,few,TGTGCCACCAGCAGAGGAAGGACAGCCCAAGAGACCCAGTACTTC,CATSRGRTAQETQYF
TRBV7-3,TRBJ1-2,NA,once,TGTGCCAGCAGCTCAATTAGGGGGATGACAGATGGCTACACCTTC,CASSSIRGMTDGYTF
TRBV7-2,TRBJ1-1,NA,NA,TGTGCCAGCAGCCACCCAAACGGGAACACTGAAGCTTTCTTT,CASSHPNGNTEAFF
TRBV5-1,TRBJ1-2,NA,NA,TGCGCCAGCAGCTTGGGGACACCGTATAGCCCGTACACCTTC,CASSLGTPYSPYTF
TRBV10-1,TRBJ2-6,TRBD1,NA,TGCGCCAGCAGTGAGCCGGGGACAGCCATATTCTCTGGGGCCAACGTCCTGACTTTC,CASSEPGTAIFSGANVLTF
TRBV19,TRBJ1-5,TRBD1,NA,TGTGCCACCAAGATAGGGATCGACAGGGCCCTGGGGCCCCAGCATTTT,CATKIGIDRALGPQHF
TRBV5-1,TRBJ1-2,NA,NA,TGCGCCAGCAGCTTGGCCTCAGGGGAGTATGGCTACACCTTC,CASSLASGEYGYTF
TRBV5-4,TRBJ2-5,TRBD2,NA,TGTGCCAGCAGCTTGGCGGGGGGTACCCAAGAGACCCAGTACTTC,CASSLAGGTQETQYF
TRBV4-3,TRBJ2-1,TRBD2,NA,TGCGCCAGCAGCCAAGATCCAGCTAGCGGGGGCCGAGGGAGGGAGCAGTTCTTC,CASSQDPASGGRGREQFF
TRBV11-3,TRBJ1-2,NA,NA,TGTGCCAGCAGCCCAGTCCCGGCAGGGGACGGCTACACCTTC,CASSPVPAGDGYTF
TRBV5-1,TRBJ1-4,TRBD1,NA,TGCGCCAGCAGCTTAGTTCCCCCGACAGGGGGTTATAATGAAAAACTGTTTTTT,CASSLVPPTGGYNEKLFF
TRBV7-2,TRBJ1-6,TRBD1,NA,TGTGCCAGCAGTACAGGGGGTCCCTCCTATAATTCACCCCTCCACTTT,CASSTGGPSYNSPLHF
TRBV28,TRBJ1-5,NA,NA,TGTGCCAGCAGCCTACGGAATCAGCCCCAGCATTTT,CASSLRNQPQHF
TRBV19,TRBJ2-5,NA,NA,TGTGCCAGTACCCCTGGGTTGGAGCGGGCGGAGACCCAGTACTTC,CASTPGLERAETQYF
TRBV10-3,TRBJ2-3,NA,NA,TGTGCCATCAGTGGGACAGCAAGAGATACGCAGTATTTT,CAISGTARDTQYF
TRBV5-6,TRBJ1-1,TRBD1,NA,TGTGCCAGCAGCCGGACAGGGATGGGGAACACTGAAGCTTTCTTT,CASSRTGMGNTEAFF
TRBV4-3,TRBJ1-2,NA,NA,TGCGCCAGCAGTGGGGTCTGGACTGCGCTGGGCTACACCTTC,CASSGVWTALGYTF
TRBV5-5,TRBJ2-3,TRBD2,few,TGTGCCAGCACCTGGGATTGGGAGGGAGATACGCAGTATTTT,CASTWDWEGDTQYF
TRBV7-7,TRBJ2-1,TRBD2,few,TGTGCCAGCAGCTCGGGACTAGCGGCTAACAATGAGCAGTTCTTC,CASSSGLAANNEQFF
TRBV5-4,TRBJ1-5,NA,once,TGTGCCAGCAGCTTCATTTGTAGAGGCAGCAATCAGCCCCAGCATTTT,CASSFICRGSNQPQHF
TRBV6-5,TRBJ1-1,NA,NA,TGTGCCAGCTATGGAGGGAGAATTAACACTGAAGCTTTCTTT,CASYGGRINTEAFF